This T cell receptor beta chain is drawn from a study of cytomegalovirus exposure and HLA in healthy donors. Study-level findings and limits: When the data were analyzed later, several of the most significant clusters appeared to be linked to common viral pathogens.

The germline gives CDR1 SEHNR, CDR2 FQNEAQ (reference sequence). The junction had 6 bases not matched to a gene; V was cut back by 4 bases and J by 2 bases. The CDR3 is 15 amino acids. Comments on this clone: Its antigen is unidentified.

With 60 Vbeta and 13 Jbeta primers, the PCR was carried out. Assay used: immunoSEQ multiplex PCR; TCRdb lists only in-frame clones, some missing. The table includes over 110,000 clones, over 65% detected once. Specimen: PBMCs. This TCR came from a male donor in good health and CMV-seronegative. The chain has TRBV7-9 and TRBJ2-3; 7 bases match TRBD1. DNA for the CDR3: TGTGCCAGCAGCTCAAAACAGGGGTACACAGATACGCAGTATTTT. Its translation: CASSSKQGYTDTQYF. The full variable domain, with the rest looked up from reference TRBV7-9 and TRBJ2-3, is DTGVSQNPRHKITKRGQNVTFRCDPISEHNRLYWYRQTLGQGPEFLTYFQNEAQLEKSRLLSDRFSAERPKGSFSTLEIQRTEQGDSAMYLCASSSKQGYTDTQYFGPGTRLTVL.